Each of the 23 T cell receptor beta chains below was sequenced from the same sample in a study of T cell repertoires in cytomegalovirus infection. TCRdb independently ran MiXCR on the reads; one entry per CDR3 protein. The sample shows approximately 500,000 distinct CDR3 sequences, about 17% of them seen only once. What was sequenced was CD8+ T cells from PBMCs. These receptors were taken from a human donor in good health (CMV status not recorded). Some clones in this sample may be carry-over from other donors' samples.

This clonotype has at least ten counts. The chain links TRBV9 to TRBJ1-1; the D gene is possibly TRBD1 (5 bases). Trimming left V 0 bases short and J 8 bases short, with 20 bases between. The CDR3 length is 16 residues. In germline, CDR1 is SGDLS, CDR2 YYNGEE. The CDR3 sequence is CASSVGRGLILGEAFF. The CDR3 nucleotides read TGTGCCAGCAGCGTAGGTAGGGGCCTAATCCTCGGGGAAGCTTTCTTT.

This clonotype was recorded at least ten times. The genes are TRBV7-8 and TRBJ1-2, with D tentatively TRBD1 (5 bases). Trimming cost V 0 bases and J 3 bases, with 11 bases left between them. Looked up from germline, CDR1 is SGHVS and CDR2 is FQNEAQ. This CDR3 is 15 amino acids long. In DNA form, the CDR3 reads TGTGCCAGCAGCTTAGCCCCTGGACACTACTATGGCTACACCTTC. As protein: CASSLAPGHYYGYTF.

This clonotype appeared a few times. The rearrangement links TRBV29-1 to TRBJ2-5; D is unclear. CDR1 is SQVTM and CDR2 is ANQGSEA in the germline V gene. The V end was cut by 0 bases, the J end by 7 bases, with 12 bases between. There are 13 residues in the CDR3. CDR3 sequence: CSVEEKGLGTQYF. Written as DNA, the CDR3 is TGCAGCGTTGAAGAGAAAGGGCTGGGGACCCAGTACTTC.

Ten or more counts support this clonotype. In DNA form, the CDR3 reads TGTGCCAGCAGGGATGAAGTTAACACTGAAGCTTTCTTT. Protein sequence: CASRDEVNTEAFF. The V call is TRBV7-9, the J call TRBJ1-1; the D is unclear. This CDR3 is 13 amino acids long. Germline V gene data show CDR1 as SEHNR and CDR2 as FQNEAQ (reference sequence). V was cut by 6 bases and J by 2 bases, with 10 bases left in between.

The gene calls are TRBV10-3 and TRBJ2-1; TRBD2 aligns across 8 bases. The V gene end was trimmed by 2 bases and the J gene end by 2 bases; junction bases not matched to a gene: 14. This CDR3 has 19 residues. Germline CDR1 reads ENHRY; CDR2 reads SYGVKD. CDR3 bases: TGTGCCATCAGTGAGCCGGGGGCTATGGCGGGAGGCCCCTACAATGAGCAGTTCTTC. Translated: CAISEPGAMAGGPYNEQFF.

This clonotype was observed a few times. The V gene is TRBV12-5, the J gene TRBJ1-5, with 8 positions matching TRBD1. There are 14 residues in the CDR3. Germline CDR1 reads LGHNT; CDR2 reads FRNRAP. V lost 4 bases, J lost 7 bases, and 6 bases stayed unmatched. The CDR3 nucleotides are TGTGCTAGTGGTTGGACAGGGTCGTACCAGCCCCAGCATTTT. This gives the protein CASGWTGSYQPQHF.

In its sample, this clonotype was seen a few times. V usage is TRBV5-1 and J usage is TRBJ2-7; 10 bases line up with TRBD1. The CDR3 covers 15 residues. The junction had 9 bases not matched to a gene; V was cut back by 3 bases and J by 6 bases. Germline V CDR1 and CDR2: SGHRS, YFSETQ. The CDR3 DNA is TGCGCCAGCAGCTCCACCGGGACAGGGGTCCTCGAGCAGTACTTC. Its translation: CASSSTGTGVLEQYF.

The V and J genes are TRBV20-1 and TRBJ2-7; a possible D gene is TRBD2 (6 bases). Germline V gives CDR1 DFQATT, CDR2 SNEGSKA (reference sequence). There are 14 residues in the CDR3. V lost 2 bases, J lost 1 base, and 12 bases lay in between. The CDR3 reads CSARPEGLSYEQYF. The CDR3 DNA reads TGCAGTGCTAGACCGGAGGGGTTGTCCTACGAGCAGTACTTC.

In this sample, this clonotype turned up many times. The chain employs TRBV28 and TRBJ2-7, with D uncertain. The V end lost 2 bases, the J end lost 5 bases, and 7 bases lay between the germline ends. The CDR3 contains 12 residues. Germline V CDR1 and CDR2: MDHEN, SYDVKM. Here the CDR3 DNA reads TGTGCCAGCAGTTTACGTCAGGACGAGCAGTACTTC. Translated: CASSLRQDEQYF.

This clonotype has at least ten counts. The rearrangement uses TRBV7-2 and TRBJ1-5; no definite D call. Trimming cost V 1 base and J 3 bases, with 7 bases left between them. Per germline, CDR1 SGHTA and CDR2 FQGNSA. The CDR3 consists of 14 residues. The CDR3 sequence: CASSLDNYNQPQHF. CDR3 nucleotides: TGTGCCAGCAGCTTAGACAACTACAATCAGCCCCAGCATTTT. Supplemented by reference TRBV7-2 and TRBJ1-5, the full variable domain reads GAGVSQSPSNKVTEKGKDVELRCDPISGHTALYWYRQSLGQGLEFLIYFQGNSAPDKSGLPSDRFSAERTGGSVSTLTIQRTQQEDSAVYLCASSLDNYNQPQHFGDGTRLSIL.

This clonotype was counted ten times or more. The chain carries TRBV12-5 and TRBJ2-7; 12 bases are shared with TRBD2. The CDR3 loop spans 17 amino acids. Germline CDR1 and CDR2: LGHNT and FRNRAP. With V trimmed by 2 bases and J by 2 bases, 7 bases remained unmatched. The chain's CDR3 is CASGLLRLAGEPYEQYF. As DNA, the CDR3 is TGTGCTAGTGGTTTGCTCCGACTAGCGGGGGAACCCTACGAGCAGTACTTC. The full variable domain, its missing parts supplied by reference TRBV12-5 and TRBJ2-7, is DARVTQTPRHKVTEMGQEVTMRCQPILGHNTVFWYRQTMMQGLELLAYFRNRAPLDDSGMPKDRFSAEMPDATLATLKIQPSEPRDSAVYFCASGLLRLAGEPYEQYFGPGTRLTVT.

This clonotype was seen more than once but under ten times. This chain uses TRBV28 with TRBJ2-7; a weak D match, TRBD1 (6 bases). The CDR3 runs 16 residues. The V gene's germline CDR1 is MDHEN and CDR2 SYDVKM. Trimming took off 5 bases at V and 0 bases at J, with 17 bases between the two ends. The CDR3 protein is CASSPIRRGHSYEQYF. The CDR3 region has the DNA TGTGCCAGCAGTCCGATTCGTAGGGGACACTCCTACGAGCAGTACTTC.

This clonotype was picked up many times. This chain joins TRBV5-1 and TRBJ2-2; D unclear. The CDR3 runs to 13 residues. V lost 5 bases, J lost 0 bases, and 5 bases lay in between. Per the germline V gene, CDR1 is SGHRS and CDR2 is YFSETQ. CDR3 coding DNA: TGCGCCAGCAGAACCCCGAACACCGGGGAGCTGTTTTTT. Residues: CASRTPNTGELFF.

The chain is built from TRBV20-1 and TRBJ2-1, with 9 bases that match TRBD2. J gave up 8 bases and V 4 bases, and 15 bases lay outside the gene matches. The CDR3 has 16 amino acids. Germline values: CDR1 DFQATT, CDR2 SNEGSKA (reference sequence). DNA for the CDR3: TGCAGTGCTACATCGGTTGGGCTAGCGGGGACCTATGAGCAGTTCTTC. Protein: CSATSVGLAGTYEQFF.

This clonotype was counted many times. The rearrangement uses TRBV12-5 and TRBJ1-2; D ambiguous. Germline CDR1 is LGHNT and CDR2 is FRNRAP. CDR3 size: 15 residues. The V end lost 5 bases, the J end lost 0 bases, and 13 bases lay between the germline ends. The CDR3 reads CASGPLKGSNYGYTF. The DNA of the CDR3 is TGTGCTAGTGGTCCCTTGAAGGGTTCTAACTATGGCTACACCTTC.

This clonotype appeared a few times. The J gene is TRBJ2-5, the V gene TRBV7-9; D is ambiguous. The CDR3 extends over 12 amino acids. Germline V lookup: CDR1 SEHNR, CDR2 FQNEAQ (reference sequence). Trimming left V 2 bases short and J 3 bases short, with 4 bases between. The CDR3 spells CASSLQEETQYF. The CDR3 region has the DNA TGTGCCAGCAGCTTACAGGAAGAGACCCAGTACTTC.

The CDR3 loop reads CASSSAHREPQHF. The CDR3 nucleotides read TGTGCCAGCAGTTCGGCCCATAGGGAACCCCAGCATTTT. The chain links TRBV12-3 or TRBV12-4 to TRBJ1-5; D not certain. The V end lost 4 bases, the J end lost 10 bases, and 14 bases lay between the germline ends. The CDR3 spans 13 residues.

Ten or more counts support this clonotype. This sequence joins TRBV4-2 and TRBJ2-1; 11 bases match TRBD2. CDR1 is LGHNA and CDR2 is YNFKEQ in the germline V gene. The CDR3 extends over 17 amino acids. V was pared by 1 base and J by 9 bases, with 11 bases of the junction left unmatched. The chain's CDR3 is CASSQGRSSGRLIEQFF. CDR3 coding DNA: TGTGCCAGCAGCCAAGGCCGGTCTAGCGGGAGGTTGATTGAGCAGTTCTTC.

The CDR3 reads CASSRSEGLDLAKNIQYF. The CDR3 bases are TGCGCCAGCAGCCGATCGGAGGGATTGGACCTAGCCAAAAACATTCAGTACTTC. The chain uses TRBV4-1 and TRBJ2-4; possibly TRBD2 for D (6 bases). This CDR3 region has 18 residues. V was shortened by 4 bases and J by 0 bases, with 19 bases between the two germline ends. Germline loops: CDR1 MGHRA, CDR2 YSYEKL.

As DNA, the CDR3 is TGTGCCAGCAGCTGGATAGTGGGGGAGGGCCGCGATGAGCAGTTCTTC. It codes for CASSWIVGEGRDEQFF. The chain carries TRBV7-8 and TRBJ2-1; 7 bases align to TRBD2. Per germline, CDR1 SGHVS and CDR2 FQNEAQ. Germline trimming cut 4 bases from V and 8 bases from J; bases unmatched to any gene: 14. This CDR3 has 16 amino acids.

This clonotype was counted many times. The chain recombines TRBV14 with TRBJ1-5, with a tentative D call TRBD1 (5 bases). Per germline, CDR1 SGHDN and CDR2 FVKESK. The germline V and J ends were trimmed by 6 bases and 2 bases, with 17 bases remaining between them. The CDR3 sequence is 16 residues long. The CDR3 loop reads CASRLTRERGNQPQHF. CDR3 bases: TGTGCCAGCAGACTGACCAGGGAGCGGGGCAATCAGCCCCAGCATTTT.

This clonotype was seen many times. The genes are TRBV4-1 and TRBJ2-3, with TRBD2 identical over 9 bases. There are 16 residues in the CDR3. V dropped 3 bases and J dropped 2; count of bases not matched to a gene: 6. The germline CDR1 and CDR2 sequences are MGHRA and YSYEKL. The CDR3 sequence: CASSQVVAGVTDTQYF. CDR3 in DNA: TGCGCCAGCAGCCAGGTGGTAGCGGGGGTCACAGATACGCAGTATTTT.

This clonotype was seen only a few times. The chain is built from TRBV7-9 and TRBJ1-1; a weak D match, TRBD1 (5 bases). This CDR3 has 14 residues. Germline CDR1 is SEHNR and CDR2 is FQNEAQ (reference sequence). V dropped 6 bases and J dropped 6 bases, with 17 bases sitting between them. The CDR3 loop reads CASRERRGDAEAFF. CDR3 DNA: TGTGCCAGCAGGGAAAGGCGGGGGGACGCTGAAGCTTTCTTT.